This entry concerns a single T cell receptor beta chain. No antigen is known for it. The data derive from a study of cytomegalovirus exposure and HLA in healthy donors. Study-wide results and caveats: In a later analysis, TCR beta V- and J-gene trimming showed a link to a missense DCLRE1C variant. Versus the roughly 700-donor mean, an Asian-associated ancestry cluster reportedly showed fewer N-insertions in a later analysis. The sole available immune exposure information was CMV serostatus.

It was with 60 Vbeta and 13 Jbeta primers that the PCR ran. Measured with immunoSEQ multiplex PCR; TCRdb has only the in-frame clones, and not every one. This sample has approximately 100,000 clones, with around four fifths found just once. This receptor was taken from a woman in her fifties or sixties in good health and CMV-seropositive. The sample consisted of PBMCs.

This CDR3 reads CASSSQTGGRETQYF. CDR3 nucleotides: TGTGCCAGCAGCTCACAAACAGGGGGCCGAGAGACCCAGTACTTC. This chain uses TRBV5-4 with TRBJ2-5, with TRBD1 matching over 9 bases. The CDR3 consists of 15 residues. CDR1 is SGHNT, CDR2 YYREEE, per germline (reference sequence). Trimming at V came to 3 bases and at J to 4 bases, leaving 7 bases not matched to a gene.